A single sample is the source of the 17 T cell receptor beta chains below, sequenced in a study of identical twins. TCRdb itself ran the 5' RACE reads through MiXCR, one entry per CDR3 protein. The table includes about 220,000 distinct CDR3 sequences, around 6.9% detected once. The sample also formed part of further work on yellow fever vaccine responses in identical twins.

Sequencing used memory (CD45RO+) T cells sorted from blood. The receptors stem from a woman aged 18-29 years in good health.

This clonotype was seen a handful of times. This chain uses TRBV28 with TRBJ2-2; a weak D match, TRBD1 (7 bases). The CDR3 contains 13 residues. Between the trimmed V and J ends, which lost 10 bases and 8 bases, there was a span of 17 bases. The germline V gene has CDR1 MDHEN and CDR2 SYDVKM. CDR3 residues: CATIPRGEGELFF. CDR3 coding DNA: TGTGCCACCATCCCCAGGGGGGAAGGGGAGCTGTTTTTT.

The chain joins TRBV6-4 to TRBJ1-6; no reliable D call. The CDR3 consists of 14 residues. Deletions cut 4 bases from V and 7 bases from J, with 11 bases between. Germline assignment: CDR1 MRHNA and CDR2 SNTAGT. The CDR3: CASSAGNKNSPLHF. The DNA of the CDR3 is TGTGCCAGCAGTGCCGGGAACAAAAATTCACCCCTCCACTTT.

The chain links TRBV10-3 to TRBJ1-2; the D gene is possibly TRBD1 (5 bases). CDR1 is ENHRY, CDR2 SYGVKD, per germline. V was shortened by 7 bases and J by 2 bases, with 14 bases between the two germline ends. The CDR3 runs to 14 residues. The CDR3 loop is CAIKKLDSNYGYTF. DNA of the CDR3: TGTGCCATCAAAAAACTTGACAGCAACTATGGCTACACCTTC.

This clonotype turned up a few times. The chain couples TRBV27 to TRBJ2-3; D gene unclear. Germline CDR1 and CDR2: MNHEY and SMNVEV (reference sequence). This CDR3 spans 14 amino acids. Trimming removed 4 bases from V and 0 bases from J, with 8 bases in between. The CDR3 DNA is TGTGCCAGCAGTTCCCTTGTGAGCACAGATACGCAGTATTTT. It translates to CASSSLVSTDTQYF.

V usage is TRBV4-1 and J usage is TRBJ2-7; possible D gene TRBD2, 6 bases. Germline CDR1 is MGHRA and CDR2 is YSYEKL. The CDR3 runs 15 residues. Trimming removed 0 bases from V and 4 bases from J, with 13 bases in between. CDR3 DNA sequence: TGCGCCAGCAGCCAAGAAAGGCACGGGAGATACGAGCAGTACTTC. Protein product: CASSQERHGRYEQYF.

This clonotype showed up just a few times. This sequence joins TRBV15 and TRBJ1-6; no firm D call. Germline V gene lookup returns CDR1 LNHNV and CDR2 YYDKDF (reference sequence). The V gene lost 0 bases and the J gene lost 8 bases, with 5 bases spanning the gap. This CDR3 is 13 amino acids long. CDR3 region: CATSREPDSPLHF. The CDR3 DNA sequence: TGTGCCACCAGCAGAGAACCCGATTCACCCCTCCACTTT.

The chain recombines TRBV7-2 with TRBJ2-7, with 7 positions matching TRBD1. The CDR3 is made up of 16 amino acids. The germline V gene encodes CDR1 SGHTA and CDR2 FQGNSA. The junction had 6 bases not matched to a gene; V was cut back by 0 bases and J by 1 base. CDR3 loop: CASSLAVTGVSYEQYF. The CDR3 nucleotides are TGTGCCAGCAGCTTAGCGGTCACAGGGGTATCCTACGAGCAGTACTTC.

This clonotype was recorded many times. J is TRBJ2-3 and V is TRBV5-6; 9 bases match TRBD2. This CDR3 contains 15 residues. The ends lost 5 bases at V and 6 bases at J; junction bases unmatched: 10. The V gene's germline CDR1 is SGHDT and CDR2 YYEEEE. CDR3 loop: CASRASGAPTDTQYF. DNA of the CDR3: TGTGCCAGCAGGGCTAGCGGGGCTCCAACGGATACGCAGTATTTT. Full variable domain (missing parts from reference TRBV5-6 and TRBJ2-3): DAGVTQSPTHLIKTRGQQVTLRCSPKSGHDTVSWYQQALGQGPQFIFQYYEEEERQRGNFPDRFSGHQFPNYSSELNVNALLLGDSALYLCASRASGAPTDTQYFGPGTRLTVL.

This clonotype was picked up a small number of times. The V and J genes are TRBV12-5 and TRBJ1-1; D may be TRBD1 (5 bases). Germline V CDR1 and CDR2: LGHNT, FRNRAP. This CDR3 has 13 amino acids. V dropped 2 bases and J dropped 4 bases, with 8 bases sitting between them. The CDR3 loop is CASGLLGGTEAFF. In DNA, the CDR3 is TGTGCTAGTGGTTTGTTGGGGGGCACTGAAGCTTTCTTT.

This clonotype was recorded a few times. This chain uses TRBV12-3 or TRBV12-4 with TRBJ2-2; tentatively, D is TRBD2 (6 bases). The CDR3 extends over 16 amino acids. Trimming left V 3 bases short and J 4 bases short, with 15 bases between. The CDR3 is CASSLSGGTFTGELFF. CDR3 in DNA: TGTGCCAGCAGTTTGAGCGGCGGGACCTTCACCGGGGAGCTGTTTTTT.

This clonotype was detected many times. The chain combines TRBV5-1 with TRBJ2-1, with D possibly TRBD2 on 5 matching bases. This CDR3 contains 13 residues. From germline, CDR1 is SGHRS and CDR2 YFSETQ. Deletions cut 0 bases from V and 9 bases from J, with 10 bases between. The CDR3 coding sequence is TGCGCCAGCAGCTTGGATCTTGGAGGTGAGCAGTTCTTC. Protein sequence: CASSLDLGGEQFF.

This chain uses TRBV19 with TRBJ2-7; the D gene is possibly TRBD2 (6 bases). CDR1 and CDR2 (germline): LNHDA, SQIVND (reference sequence). The CDR3 sequence is 15 residues long. Trimming removed 5 bases from V and 3 bases from J, with 17 bases in between. CDR3 bases: TGTGCCAGTAGTCCTCGGGGCAGCGGGTTCTACGAGCAGTACTTC. Its translation: CASSPRGSGFYEQYF.

The chain carries TRBV6-5 and TRBJ2-3; 8 bases map to TRBD2. The CDR3 has 16 residues. The V and J ends lost 3 bases and 5 bases, in that order; junction bases with no gene match: 10. Germline V gene lookup returns CDR1 MNHEY and CDR2 SVGAGI. The CDR3 DNA reads as TGTGCCAGCAGTTATTCCGGGACTAGGGGCGGAGATACGCAGTATTTT. Translated, it gives CASSYSGTRGGDTQYF.

The CDR3 sequence: CSASSSQGGMIQYF. The CDR3 bases are TGCAGTGCTAGTTCGAGTCAGGGTGGGATGATTCAGTACTTC. The chain has TRBV20-1 and TRBJ2-4; D perhaps matches TRBD1 (5 bases). The CDR3 is made up of 14 amino acids. Deletions cut 3 bases from V and 10 bases from J, with 19 bases between. Germline CDR1 DFQATT, CDR2 SNEGSKA (reference sequence).

The J gene is TRBJ2-2, the V gene TRBV7-8, with 9 bases fitting TRBD1. In germline, CDR1 is SGHVS, CDR2 FQNEAQ. The length of the CDR3 is 16 residues. With 5 bases clipped from V and 4 bases from J, the junction kept 8 bases outside the gene matches. The CDR3 nucleotides are TGTGCCAGCAGCGAAGGGACAGGGAAAGGCACCGGGGAGCTGTTTTTT. Its protein product is CASSEGTGKGTGELFF.

This clonotype has at least ten counts. The chain employs TRBV27 and TRBJ2-2; D gene unclear. CDR3 length equals 12 residues. Trimming stripped 2 bases from V and 7 bases from J, with 5 bases between. Per the germline V gene, CDR1 is MNHEY and CDR2 is SMNVEV (reference sequence). CDR3 nucleotide sequence: TGTGCCAGCAGTTTAATTCTCGGGGAGCTGTTTTTT. Protein: CASSLILGELFF.

This clonotype was found many times. The chain links TRBV5-5 to TRBJ2-1; D gene unclear. The CDR3 length is 12 residues. Germline V gene lookup returns CDR1 SGHKS and CDR2 YYEKEE (reference sequence). V lost 2 bases to trimming and J lost 9 bases, with 9 bases between them. As DNA, the CDR3 is TGTGCCAGCAGCTTAGAAGTAGGTGAGCAGTTCTTC. It translates to CASSLEVGEQFF.